Each of the 11 T cell receptor beta chains below was sequenced from the same sample in a study of OX40 agonist ivuxolimab in advanced cancers. Sequenced by immunoSEQ multiplex PCR; TCRdb stores in-frame clones only, minus some. The table has about 32,000 clones, around 90% seen once; the top ten hold 4.8%. This specimen was CD4+ or CD8+ T cells sorted from blood, taken in a trial of the OX40 agonist ivuxolimab. All receptors come from an adult with an advanced solid tumor such as melanoma, head and neck, liver or kidney cancer.

The genes are TRBV13 and TRBJ1-2; 7 bases are shared with TRBD1. V lost 0 bases, J lost 4 bases, and 8 bases stayed unmatched. Germline V CDR1 and CDR2: PRHDT, FYEKMQ (reference sequence). The CDR3 sequence is 16 residues long. The CDR3 loop reads CASSLGKGQGGYGYTF. The CDR3 nucleotides read TGTGCCAGCAGCTTAGGCAAGGGCCAGGGGGGCTATGGCTACACCTTC.

The V gene is TRBV13, the J gene TRBJ1-2, with no clear D. This CDR3 spans 15 amino acids. Germline-derived CDR1 and CDR2 are PRHDT and FYEKMQ (reference sequence). Trimming took 5 bases from V and 0 from J, leaving 13 bases between them. The CDR3 loop is CASSERALANYGYTF. The CDR3 DNA sequence: TGTGCCAGCAGCGAAAGGGCGTTAGCTAACTATGGCTACACCTTC.

The gene calls are TRBV4-1 and TRBJ2-7, with TRBD2 as a possible D gene (6 bases). The V gene lost 4 bases and the J gene lost 2 bases, with 12 bases spanning the gap. The CDR3 has 14 amino acids. Germline CDR1 and CDR2: MGHRA and YSYEKL. This chain's CDR3 is CASSPGTQTYEQYF. The CDR3 bases are TGCGCCAGCAGCCCCGGGACTCAAACCTACGAGCAGTACTTC.

The chain has TRBV4-1 and TRBJ1-1; 7 bases map to TRBD1. Trimming at V came to 10 bases and at J to 0 bases, leaving 14 bases not matched to a gene. This CDR3 has 16 amino acids. Germline assignment: CDR1 MGHRA and CDR2 YSYEKL. The CDR3 reads CATTRTGLSMNTEAFF. The CDR3 DNA sequence: TGCGCCACCACGAGGACAGGCCTATCCATGAACACTGAAGCTTTCTTT.

The CDR3 region is CASSISVPGYQETQYF. CDR3 nucleotides: TGTGCCAGCAGCATCTCTGTCCCGGGGTACCAAGAGACCCAGTACTTC. The chain recombines TRBV28 with TRBJ2-5; perhaps TRBD2 as D (5 bases). Trimming stripped 6 bases from V and 0 bases from J, with 17 bases between. Germline assignment: CDR1 MDHEN and CDR2 SYDVKM. There are 16 residues in the CDR3.

The genes are TRBV28 and TRBJ2-3; perhaps TRBD1 as D (6 bases). V lost 5 bases to trimming and J lost 2 bases, with 11 bases between them. The germline CDR1 and CDR2 sequences are MDHEN and SYDVKM. The CDR3 loop spans 14 amino acids. The CDR3 DNA reads TGTGCCAGCAGTCCCTGGACAGTCACAGATACGCAGTATTTT. This translates into CASSPWTVTDTQYF.

The chain combines TRBV4-1 with TRBJ2-7; 9 nucleotides agree with TRBD1. CDR3 length: 14 residues. Germline trimming cut 4 bases from V and 3 bases from J; bases unmatched to any gene: 4. Germline loops: CDR1 MGHRA, CDR2 YSYEKL. CDR3 coding DNA: TGCGCCAGCAGCCCGGACAGGGGATACTACGAGCAGTACTTC. Translated: CASSPDRGYYEQYF.

The V and J genes are TRBV7-9 and TRBJ2-1; D is uncertain. CDR1 is SEHNR and CDR2 is FQNEAQ in the germline V gene (reference sequence). Trimming cost V 4 bases and J 7 bases, with 17 bases left between them. This CDR3 is built from 15 residues. The CDR3 is CASSYILGADNEQFF. The CDR3 coding sequence is TGTGCCAGCAGCTATATTTTAGGAGCTGATAATGAGCAGTTCTTC.

V and J are TRBV11-2 and TRBJ1-5; 8 positions match TRBD1. The germline V gene has CDR1 SGHAT and CDR2 FQNNGV. Losses at the gene ends were 0 bases for V and 6 bases for J; bases not matched to a gene: 4. The CDR3 covers 15 residues. The CDR3 DNA sequence: TGTGCCAGCAGCTTAGATTTTGGACAGGGTCAGCCCCAGCATTTT. This translates into CASSLDFGQGQPQHF.

This clone has a single count. In DNA, the CDR3 is TGTGCCAGCAGCTTAAAGAACACTGAAGCTTTCTTT. It encodes CASSLKNTEAFF. The genes are TRBV7-6 and TRBJ1-1, with D hard to call. This CDR3 has 12 residues. V was clipped by 2 bases and J by 1 base, with 2 bases between them. In germline, CDR1 is SGHVS, CDR2 FNYEAQ.

This clone was seen only a few times. J is TRBJ1-2 and V is TRBV4-1; 8 positions agree with TRBD1. The length of the CDR3 is 15 residues. CDR1 and CDR2 (germline): MGHRA, YSYEKL. Losses at the gene ends were 0 bases for V and 7 bases for J; bases not matched to a gene: 7. This CDR3 is CASSQDPGGNLGYTF. CDR3 bases: TGCGCCAGCAGCCAAGATCCAGGGGGCAATCTTGGCTACACCTTC.